Listed below are T cell receptor beta chains from one sample, sequenced in a study of cytomegalovirus exposure and HLA in healthy donors. The protocol was immunoSEQ multiplex PCR, while the TCRdb copy is restricted to in-frame clones and leaves out a portion. The repertoire holds about 180,000 clones, with less than 80% as singletons. The sequenced sample was PBMCs. The source of these receptors is a man younger than 30 in good health and CMV-seronegative. The CDR3 runs from the conserved cysteine through the conserved F or W. Each record gives: V gene, J gene, clone size, D gene, CDR3 DNA, CDR3 protein. D genes are given only for firm matches. Rows may omit the clone size; those that give it use once, few, many or a size class.

v_gene: TRBV5-1
j_gene: TRBJ2-7
abundance: NA
d_gene: NA
CDR3nt: TGCGCCAGCAGCTTGTCCCCCAGGGGGGCCCACGAGCAGTACTTC
CDR3aa: CASSLSPRGAHEQYF

v_gene: TRBV5-3
j_gene: TRBJ2-7
abundance: NA
d_gene: TRBD2
CDR3nt: TGTGCCAGAAGCCGCGGGACTAGCGGGATTGGAGTATCGCTCGAGCAGTACTTC
CDR3aa: CARSRGTSGIGVSLEQYF

v_gene: TRBV6-5
j_gene: TRBJ1-1
abundance: NA
d_gene: NA
CDR3nt: TGTGCCAGCAGTCCAGACCGAGGAGCAACTGAAGCTTTCTTT
CDR3aa: CASSPDRGATEAFF

v_gene: TRBV30
j_gene: TRBJ1-6
abundance: NA
d_gene: NA
CDR3nt: TGTGCCTGGAACAGGGTGGGTTCACCCCTCCACTTT
CDR3aa: CAWNRVGSPLHF

v_gene: TRBV5-6
j_gene: TRBJ1-2
abundance: few
d_gene: NA
CDR3nt: TGTGCCAGCAGCCTGCCCACAGGGATCGGCTATGGCTACACCTTC
CDR3aa: CASSLPTGIGYGYTF

v_gene: TRBV11-1
j_gene: TRBJ1-1
abundance: once
d_gene: NA
CDR3nt: TGTGCCAGCAGGACCAAAGGGGGTACTGAAGCTTTCTTT
CDR3aa: CASRTKGGTEAFF

v_gene: TRBV10-3
j_gene: TRBJ2-7
abundance: NA
d_gene: TRBD1
CDR3nt: TGTGCCATTCTAGCGACACCCGGGACAGGGCGGAACGAGCAGTACTTC
CDR3aa: CAILATPGTGRNEQYF

v_gene: TRBV18
j_gene: TRBJ1-6
abundance: NA
d_gene: NA
CDR3nt: TGTGCCAGCTCACCAAGGACAGCCTATAATTCACCCCTCCACTTT
CDR3aa: CASSPRTAYNSPLHF

v_gene: TRBV9
j_gene: TRBJ1-4
abundance: NA
d_gene: TRBD1
CDR3nt: TGTGCCAGCAGCGCGTCGGGACAGGTTTATGAAAAACTGTTTTTT
CDR3aa: CASSASGQVYEKLFF

v_gene: TRBV11-2
j_gene: TRBJ1-2
abundance: NA
d_gene: NA
CDR3nt: TGTGCCAGCAGCTTAGATCAAGGGGGATCGAGATATGGCTACACCTTC
CDR3aa: CASSLDQGGSRYGYTF

v_gene: TRBV6-6
j_gene: TRBJ1-1
abundance: NA
d_gene: NA
CDR3nt: TGTGCCAGCACCACGGGGGGCCGCCCCATTAACACTGAAGCTTTCTTT
CDR3aa: CASTTGGRPINTEAFF

v_gene: TRBV28
j_gene: TRBJ2-7
abundance: few
d_gene: NA
CDR3nt: TGTGCCAGCAGTCCGACAGGCCTACCCTACGAGCAGTACTTC
CDR3aa: CASSPTGLPYEQYF

v_gene: TRBV30
j_gene: TRBJ2-5
abundance: NA
d_gene: TRBD2
CDR3nt: TGTGCCGGAACCCTCCATACTATAGCGGGAGGAGAGACCCAGTACTTC
CDR3aa: CAGTLHTIAGGETQYF

v_gene: TRBV19
j_gene: TRBJ2-7
abundance: NA
d_gene: TRBD1
CDR3nt: TGTGCCAGTAGTATGGGACAGGGGGCCTCCTACGAGCAGTACTTC
CDR3aa: CASSMGQGASYEQYF

v_gene: TRBV7-6
j_gene: TRBJ2-1
abundance: few
d_gene: TRBD1
CDR3nt: TGTGCCGTGATCTCGTGGGACAGGGGGCGCAATGAGCAGTTCTTC
CDR3aa: CAVISWDRGRNEQFF

v_gene: TRBV28
j_gene: TRBJ1-6
abundance: NA
d_gene: NA
CDR3nt: TGTGCCAGCAGCGGGGGGAATTCACCCCTCCACTTT
CDR3aa: CASSGGNSPLHF

v_gene: TRBV30
j_gene: TRBJ2-1
abundance: NA
d_gene: TRBD2
CDR3nt: TGTGCCTGGAGTGGCGGATTGGCAGGGACCGGCGGGAGGGCCATTAATGAGCAGTTCTTC
CDR3aa: CAWSGGLAGTGGRAINEQFF

v_gene: TRBV9
j_gene: TRBJ1-1
abundance: NA
d_gene: TRBD1
CDR3nt: TGTGCCAGCAGCGCAGGGGGTGGGGGCAACACTGAAGCTTTCTTT
CDR3aa: CASSAGGGGNTEAFF

v_gene: TRBV27
j_gene: TRBJ2-7
abundance: NA
d_gene: TRBD2
CDR3nt: TGTGCCAGCAGTTTACGGACTAGCGGGAGGGCCGGTAACGAGCAGTACTTC
CDR3aa: CASSLRTSGRAGNEQYF

v_gene: TRBV27
j_gene: TRBJ2-1
abundance: NA
d_gene: NA
CDR3nt: TGTGCCAGCAGTCAGGACAGATGGGGCTCCTACAATGAGCAGTTCTTC
CDR3aa: CASSQDRWGSYNEQFF

v_gene: TRBV6-1
j_gene: TRBJ1-3
abundance: NA
d_gene: TRBD1
CDR3nt: TGTGCCAGGGGGGACAGGGGAGGAAACACCATATATTTT
CDR3aa: CARGDRGGNTIYF

v_gene: TRBV6-5
j_gene: TRBJ1-6
abundance: NA
d_gene: NA
CDR3nt: TGTGCCAGCAGCCGGGGTAATTCACCCCTCCACTTT
CDR3aa: CASSRGNSPLHF

v_gene: TRBV5-1
j_gene: TRBJ1-6
abundance: NA
d_gene: NA
CDR3nt: TGCGCCAGCAGCTGGGCTGGGTCAGAAAATTCACCCCTCCACTTT
CDR3aa: CASSWAGSENSPLHF

v_gene: TRBV30
j_gene: TRBJ2-7
abundance: NA
d_gene: NA
CDR3nt: TGTGCCTGGAGTGTACGAGGCACCAACTACGAGCAGTACTTC
CDR3aa: CAWSVRGTNYEQYF

v_gene: TRBV28
j_gene: TRBJ1-2
abundance: once
d_gene: TRBD1
CDR3nt: TGTGCCAGCAGTTCCCCGGGACAGGGGGCGAGCTTCTATGGCTACACCTTC
CDR3aa: CASSSPGQGASFYGYTF

v_gene: TRBV5-1
j_gene: TRBJ2-1
abundance: once
d_gene: NA
CDR3nt: TGCGCCAGCTCCACCGGACAGCTTGCCTACAATGAGCAGTTCTTC
CDR3aa: CASSTGQLAYNEQFF

v_gene: TRBV9
j_gene: TRBJ2-7
abundance: NA
d_gene: NA
CDR3nt: TGTGCCAGCAGCGTAGGGGGGACTGGCTACGAGCAGTACTTC
CDR3aa: CASSVGGTGYEQYF

v_gene: TRBV29-1
j_gene: TRBJ2-7
abundance: NA
d_gene: TRBD2
CDR3nt: TGCAGCCCCTGCCGCGCGGGAGGGTACGAGCAGTACTTC
CDR3aa: CSPCRAGGYEQYF

v_gene: TRBV15
j_gene: TRBJ2-6
abundance: NA
d_gene: NA
CDR3nt: TGTGCCACCAGCAGAGAATCAGGTTCTGGGGCCAACGTCCTGACTTTC
CDR3aa: CATSRESGSGANVLTF

v_gene: TRBV2
j_gene: TRBJ2-1
abundance: NA
d_gene: TRBD2
CDR3nt: TGTGCCAGCAGGGAGACTAGCGGGGGGGCCGGGCAGTTCTTC
CDR3aa: CASRETSGGAGQFF

v_gene: TRBV30
j_gene: TRBJ1-2
abundance: NA
d_gene: TRBD1
CDR3nt: TGTGCCTGGGGACAGGGAGGCTACACCTTC
CDR3aa: CAWGQGGYTF

v_gene: TRBV5-1
j_gene: TRBJ2-7
abundance: NA
d_gene: NA
CDR3nt: TGCGCCAGCAGCTTGGCCGGCTCTAGCTCCTACGAGCAGTACTTC
CDR3aa: CASSLAGSSSYEQYF

v_gene: TRBV11-2
j_gene: TRBJ2-5
abundance: NA
d_gene: NA
CDR3nt: TGTGCCAGCAGCTTAGACTCGTCGGCCCAGTACTTC
CDR3aa: CASSLDSSAQYF

v_gene: TRBV5-4
j_gene: TRBJ2-7
abundance: NA
d_gene: TRBD2
CDR3nt: TGTGCCAGCAGCTCCCCGGCTAGCGGGAGGTACGAGCAGTACTTC
CDR3aa: CASSSPASGRYEQYF

v_gene: TRBV7-9
j_gene: TRBJ2-7
abundance: NA
d_gene: TRBD1
CDR3nt: TGTGCCAGCAGCTCACCTGGACAGGGGGACGAGCAGTACTTC
CDR3aa: CASSSPGQGDEQYF

v_gene: TRBV6-6
j_gene: TRBJ2-6
abundance: NA
d_gene: NA
CDR3nt: TGTGCCAGCAGTTACCCCAGGGGAACTGGGGCCAACGTCCTGACTTTC
CDR3aa: CASSYPRGTGANVLTF

v_gene: TRBV5-4
j_gene: TRBJ2-1
abundance: once
d_gene: NA
CDR3nt: TGTGCCAGCAGCTTGTGGCTTGAGGATGAGCAGTTCTTC
CDR3aa: CASSLWLEDEQFF

v_gene: TRBV9
j_gene: TRBJ2-5
abundance: NA
d_gene: TRBD1
CDR3nt: TGTGCCAGCTTCGAAGGGGGCAGGAAAGAGACCCAGTACTTC
CDR3aa: CASFEGGRKETQYF

v_gene: TRBV19
j_gene: TRBJ1-1
abundance: NA
d_gene: TRBD1
CDR3nt: TGTGCCAGTAATAAGCTGGGACAGAGTAACACTGAAGCTTTCTTT
CDR3aa: CASNKLGQSNTEAFF

v_gene: TRBV5-5
j_gene: TRBJ2-2
abundance: NA
d_gene: TRBD2
CDR3nt: TGTGCCAGCAGCTTGAGCGCTAGCGGGAGGGCCACCGGGGAGCTGTTTTTT
CDR3aa: CASSLSASGRATGELFF

v_gene: TRBV6-1
j_gene: TRBJ1-1
abundance: NA
d_gene: NA
CDR3nt: TGTGCCAGCAGTGAAGACCTAGGCGGGGGAGTGGTAGCTTTCTTT
CDR3aa: CASSEDLGGGVVAFF

v_gene: TRBV28
j_gene: TRBJ1-1
abundance: NA
d_gene: NA
CDR3nt: TGTGCCAGCAGTCTACCGGGGACTGAAGCTTTCTTT
CDR3aa: CASSLPGTEAFF

v_gene: TRBV27
j_gene: TRBJ2-1
abundance: NA
d_gene: TRBD1
CDR3nt: TGTGCCAGCAGACGGACAGGGGGCAATGAGCAGTTCTTC
CDR3aa: CASRRTGGNEQFF

v_gene: TRBV11-2
j_gene: TRBJ1-1
abundance: NA
d_gene: TRBD1
CDR3nt: TGTGCCAGCGCTAGGACAGGGGGGAAGGTAGCTGAAGCTTTCTTT
CDR3aa: CASARTGGKVAEAFF

v_gene: TRBV4-1
j_gene: TRBJ1-5
abundance: NA
d_gene: NA
CDR3nt: TGCGCCAGCAGAACCGGGACACGGGTTTATAGCAATCAGCCCCAGCATTTT
CDR3aa: CASRTGTRVYSNQPQHF

v_gene: TRBV18
j_gene: TRBJ1-2
abundance: NA
d_gene: NA
CDR3nt: TGTGCCAGCTCCCTCGACAGTAACTATGGCTACACCTTC
CDR3aa: CASSLDSNYGYTF

v_gene: TRBV11-2
j_gene: TRBJ2-2
abundance: NA
d_gene: NA
CDR3nt: TGTGCCAGCAGCTTGTCAGGGGGGTCCGGGGAGCTGTTTTTT
CDR3aa: CASSLSGGSGELFF